This T cell receptor (beta chain) was recovered during a study of blood T cell repertoires in COVID-19. Looking at the study overall: Donors in the United States, Italy and Spain gave samples during acute or convalescent COVID-19. T cells, B-cell-depleted T cells, or PBMCs supplied cDNA or gDNA.

The CDR3 sequence is 15 residues long. Germline CDR1 reads KGHSH; CDR2 reads LQKENI. V lost 3 bases and J 0 bases, leaving 11 bases between the germline ends. Authors' processing steps: Amplification of reference gene primers provided the estimated nucleated cell counts. Measured with immunoSEQ multiplex PCR; TCRdb has only the in-frame clones, and not every one. D and trimming were read from the DNA, whereas the V and J calls and clone size are those reported in that table. The sample carries 300,000 or so clones, around 81% recorded once. V gene TRBV18 combines with J gene TRBJ1-2; D gene uncertain. The sequence was obtained from a woman in her forties or fifties with active or convalescent COVID-19. The sample consisted of peripheral blood. The chain's CDR3 is CASSPTGGANYGYTF. CDR3 nucleotide sequence: TGTGCCAGCTCACCTACCGGCGGGGCTAACTATGGCTACACCTTC. The entire variable domain, with the rest obtained from reference TRBV18 and TRBJ1-2, is as follows: NAGVMQNPRHLVRRRGQEARLRCSPMKGHSHVYWYRQLPEEGLKFMVYLQKENIIDESGMPKERFSAEFPKEGPSILRIQQVVRGDSAAYFCASSPTGGANYGYTFGSGTRLTVV.